This is a list of T cell receptor beta chains from one sample in a study of blood T cell repertoires in COVID-19. Generated by immunoSEQ multiplex PCR, the TCRdb table keeps only in-frame clones and is missing some. The data hold 250,000 to 300,000 clones, with 65% to 90% observed a single time. Sequencing input: peripheral blood. The receptors here all came from a man aged 50 to 60 with active or convalescent COVID-19. Both conserved end residues are trimmed from each CDR3.

TRBV30	AWRETGGDGYT
TRBV9	ASSGEGGRRNTIY
TRBV4-2	ASSQDIYSYNEQF
TRBV15	ATSLPGGYEQY
TRBV10-3	AISSWGAGAGTDTQY
TRBV4-3	ASSQGQGTYEQY
TRBV4-3	ASSQNSQGAINEQF
TRBV6-2/TRBV6-3	ASSYSKREADTQY
TRBV2	ASRQLNTEAF
TRBV12-3/TRBV12-4	ASSFMNTEAF
TRBV7-2	ASSPSAYEQY
TRBV7-2	ASSLLEDQPQH
TRBV4-1	ASSQESPVAGRAF
TRBV3-1/TRBV3-2	ASSQGDMDRTTDYEQY
TRBV24-1	ATSGEGTAPT
TRBV19	ARAGRQNSPLH
TRBV5-1	ASSSQGENTEAF
TRBV30	AWNIDSYNEQF
TRBV6-1	ASSDGYRGGLNPNQPQH
TRBV9	ASSVGRVDTEAF
TRBV28	ASSSPGQGGGEKLF
TRBV6-5	ASSLRTGAYEQY
TRBV27	ASSLGPQPLDGYT
TRBV5-1	ASRHRDYNTGELF
TRBV9	ASSVDRAYNEQF
TRBV6-5	ASSSSGVNTGELF
TRBV5-1	ASFVRTGSSGELF
TRBV11-2	ASSLIRGSRDSPLH
TRBV5-4	ASSSLTSGAYEQY
TRBV27	ASTPGTGGRPLH
TRBV19	ASSMEEGNTEAF
TRBV28	ASSLWQALYNSNQPQH
TRBV30	AWSSRQGASNSNQPQH
TRBV28	ASSPRQGWSYNSPLH
TRBV27	ASSLFRGSYNEQF
TRBV4-1	ASRKSNTEAF
TRBV5-1	ASSARDLQQETQY
TRBV19	ASKSVSSGTYEQY
TRBV5-1	ASNPAGGETQY
TRBV7-8	ASSSTVTGFYGYT
TRBV27	ASSLYGRGVYEQY
TRBV28	ASSLSDTQY
TRBV4-2	ASSQDIGGHYGYT
TRBV15	ATSPRGRGYEQY
TRBV7-2	ASSQGLGRSEKLF
TRBV4-2	ASSQEGSGVGNEQF
TRBV27	ASSLRLTGEHSPNYGYT
TRBV18	ASSPFSGTPEGTQY
TRBV6-5	ASSSWTSGTDTQY
TRBV27	ASSPWDSSYEQY
TRBV19	ASSGGGGAGQPQH
TRBV12-3/TRBV12-4	ASSLAGATEAF
TRBV5-6	ASSLLQSYEQY